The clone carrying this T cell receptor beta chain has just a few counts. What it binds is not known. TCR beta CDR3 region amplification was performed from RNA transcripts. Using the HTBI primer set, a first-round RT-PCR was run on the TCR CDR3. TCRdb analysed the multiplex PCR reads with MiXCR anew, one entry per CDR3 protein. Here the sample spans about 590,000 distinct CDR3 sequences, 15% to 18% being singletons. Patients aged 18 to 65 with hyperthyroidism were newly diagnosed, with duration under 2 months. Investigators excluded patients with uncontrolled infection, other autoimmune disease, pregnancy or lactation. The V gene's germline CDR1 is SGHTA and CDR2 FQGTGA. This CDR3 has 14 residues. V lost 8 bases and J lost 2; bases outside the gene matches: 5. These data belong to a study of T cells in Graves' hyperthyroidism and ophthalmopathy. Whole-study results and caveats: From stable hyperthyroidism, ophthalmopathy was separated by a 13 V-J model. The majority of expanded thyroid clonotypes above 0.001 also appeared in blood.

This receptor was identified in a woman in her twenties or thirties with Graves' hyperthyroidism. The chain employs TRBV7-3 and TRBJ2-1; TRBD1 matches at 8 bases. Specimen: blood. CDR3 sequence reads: CASGTQGAYNEQFF. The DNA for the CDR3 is TGTGCCAGCGGCACACAGGGGGCCTACAATGAGCAGTTCTTC.